A single sample gave rise to the 32 T cell receptor beta chains below, sequenced in a study of blood T cell repertoires in COVID-19. Assay: immunoSEQ multiplex PCR; the TCRdb copy retains only in-frame clones and omits some. The sample consists of approximately 97,000 clones, 90% of them appearing once. The source material was peripheral blood. The source of these receptors is a man aged 55 to 69 with acute or convalescent COVID-19.

J is TRBJ1-5 and V is TRBV24-1; 7 bases align to TRBD1. The V and J ends lost 9 bases and 7 bases, in that order; junction bases with no gene match: 8. Germline V gene data show CDR1 as KGHDR and CDR2 as SFDVKD. This CDR3 contains 13 residues. The CDR3 nucleotides are TGTGCCACCGCAACAGGGGCAGGCCAGCCCCAGCATTTT. It is translated as CATATGAGQPQHF.

CDR3 nucleotide sequence: TGTGCCACCAGTGTGGGGACTAGCGGATACAATGAGCAGTTCTTC. Translation: CATSVGTSGYNEQFF. V is TRBV24-1 and J is TRBJ2-1; 11 bases agree with TRBD2. Germline V gene data show CDR1 as KGHDR and CDR2 as SFDVKD. The CDR3 sequence is 15 residues long. The V gene end was trimmed by 5 bases and the J gene end by 4 bases; junction bases not matched to a gene: 3.

The V and J genes are TRBV27 and TRBJ1-2, with 7 bases that match TRBD1. V lost 4 bases and J lost 3; bases outside the gene matches: 8. The germline V gene encodes CDR1 MNHEY and CDR2 SMNVEV (reference sequence). The CDR3 has 15 amino acids. In DNA, the CDR3 is TGTGCCAGCAGTTCCCGGGCAGGGGGAGACTATGGCTACACCTTC. As protein: CASSSRAGGDYGYTF.

The rearrangement joins TRBV7-2 to TRBJ1-1; a possible D gene is TRBD1 (6 bases). Trimming took off 3 bases at V and 7 bases at J, with 21 bases between the two ends. Germline V gene data show CDR1 as SGHTA and CDR2 as FQGNSA. The CDR3 runs 16 residues. The CDR3 sequence: CASSFKSSGTFNEAFF. DNA for the CDR3: TGTGCCAGCAGCTTTAAATCTTCCGGGACATTTAATGAAGCTTTCTTT.

The CDR3 region has the DNA TGTGCCAGTAGTATAACAGGGGCGGCCAGTTTTTACTATGGCTACACCTTC. Its translation: CASSITGAASFYYGYTF. The chain has TRBV19 and TRBJ1-2; 7 nucleotides align to TRBD1. The CDR3 contains 17 residues. The trim removed 2 bases at V and 3 bases at J, leaving 12 bases unmatched. In germline, CDR1 is LNHDA, CDR2 SQIVND (reference sequence).

The gene calls are TRBV15 and TRBJ1-4; D perhaps matches TRBD1 (5 bases). With 0 bases removed from V and 3 bases from J, the gap between germline ends came to 14 bases. Germline-derived CDR1 and CDR2 are LNHNV and YYDKDF (reference sequence). The CDR3 loop spans 17 amino acids. The CDR3 region is CATSREGGGRANEKLFF. The CDR3 DNA sequence: TGTGCCACCAGCAGAGAAGGTGGGGGGAGGGCTAATGAAAAACTGTTTTTT. Full variable domain (remainder filled in from reference TRBV15 and TRBJ1-4): DAMVIQNPRYQVTQFGKPVTLSCSQTLNHNVMYWYQQKSSQAPKLLFHYYDKDFNNEADTPDNFQSRRPNTSFCFLDIRSPGLGDTAMYLCATSREGGGRANEKLFFGSGTQLSVL.

V is TRBV10-3 and J is TRBJ1-1, with 7 bases identical to TRBD1. The V gene's germline CDR1 is ENHRY and CDR2 SYGVKD. Unmatched junction bases numbered 10, after V lost 7 bases and J lost 2 bases. This CDR3 is 15 amino acids long. Here the CDR3 reads CAITMERQGNTEAFF. The CDR3 nucleotides read TGTGCCATCACTATGGAGAGACAGGGAAACACTGAAGCTTTCTTT.

V is TRBV23-1 and J is TRBJ1-2; D gene ambiguous. TRBV23-1 is reported as an ORF; its role is uncertain. This CDR3 is built from 12 residues. The V gene lost 5 bases and the J gene lost 7 bases, with 11 bases spanning the gap. This chain's CDR3 is CASSNNYSGYTF. CDR3 nucleotides: TGCGCCAGCAGTAATAATTATTCTGGCTACACCTTC.

The chain carries TRBV6-5 and TRBJ2-3; 11 bases fit TRBD2. The CDR3 has 12 amino acids. Germline assignment: CDR1 MNHEY and CDR2 SVGAGI. The CDR3 DNA reads TGTGGTAGCGGGGGGGGCACAGATACGCAGTATTTT. Translation gives CGSGGGTDTQYF.

V usage is TRBV9 and J usage is TRBJ2-7; D might be TRBD1 (5 bases). There are 13 residues in the CDR3. Germline values: CDR1 SGDLS, CDR2 YYNGEE. The V end was cut by 0 bases, the J end by 2 bases, with 6 bases between. The CDR3 is CASSVGQTYEQYF. CDR3 DNA sequence: TGTGCCAGCAGCGTAGGACAGACCTACGAGCAGTACTTC.

The chain carries TRBV11-2 and TRBJ2-3; 9 bases line up with TRBD1. Germline values: CDR1 SGHAT, CDR2 FQNNGV. The CDR3 runs 19 residues. V shed 1 base, J shed 0 bases, and the junction held 11 bases outside the gene matches. CDR3 sequence reads: CASSLVLDRGLSSTDTQYF. CDR3 nucleotide sequence: TGTGCCAGCAGCTTAGTTCTGGACAGGGGACTTTCTAGCACAGATACGCAGTATTTT.

This clone was seen a handful of times. The genes are TRBV5-1 and TRBJ1-2; 7 bases align to TRBD1. The CDR3 contains 13 residues. The V gene's germline CDR1 is SGHRS and CDR2 YFSETQ. V was clipped by 3 bases and J by 14 bases; unmatched bases: 13. In nucleotides, the CDR3 is TGCGCCAGCAGCTCCCGGGACAGCTCCGTTGCGACCTTC. It codes for CASSSRDSSVATF.

The gene calls are TRBV15 and TRBJ1-5; TRBD1 is a possible D gene (5 bases). This CDR3 spans 14 amino acids. V gave up 7 bases and J gave up 6 bases, with 16 bases separating them. Germline V lookup: CDR1 LNHNV, CDR2 YYDKDF (reference sequence). In DNA, the CDR3 is TGTGCCACCAAAGGCAGGGAGGAGTCTCAGCCCCAGCATTTT. This sequence encodes CATKGREESQPQHF.

The chain employs TRBV18 and TRBJ1-5; maybe TRBD1 (5 bases). The CDR3 contains 15 residues. Per germline, CDR1 KGHSH and CDR2 LQKENI. V was clipped by 3 bases and J by 0 bases, with 9 bases between them. The CDR3 loop reads CASSPIDSSNQPQHF. DNA for the CDR3: TGTGCCAGCTCACCGATCGACAGTAGCAATCAGCCCCAGCATTTT.

J is TRBJ1-3 and V is TRBV7-9; D call uncertain. This CDR3 spans 13 amino acids. CDR1 and CDR2 from the germline V gene are SEHNR and FQNEAQ (reference sequence). V was clipped by 3 bases and J by 8 bases, with 11 bases between them. The CDR3 loop reads CASSFSRGDTIYF. For the CDR3, the DNA is TGTGCCAGCAGCTTCAGTCGCGGGGACACCATATATTTT. Variable domain in full (rest from reference TRBV7-9 and TRBJ1-3): DTGVSQNPRHKITKRGQNVTFRCDPISEHNRLYWYRQTLGQGPEFLTYFQNEAQLEKSRLLSDRFSAERPKGSFSTLEIQRTEQGDSAMYLCASSFSRGDTIYFGEGSWLTVV.

The chain couples TRBV5-4 to TRBJ1-2; 10 bases align to TRBD1. The germline gives CDR1 SGHNT, CDR2 YYREEE (reference sequence). The V gene end was trimmed by 1 base and the J gene end by 5 bases; junction bases not matched to a gene: 14. This CDR3 region has 18 residues. CDR3 loop: CASSLLGVWTGGTYGYTF. As DNA, the CDR3 is TGTGCCAGCAGCTTGTTAGGGGTGTGGACAGGGGGAACTTATGGCTACACCTTC. Full variable domain (missing parts from reference TRBV5-4 and TRBJ1-2): ETGVTQSPTHLIKTRGQQVTLRCSSQSGHNTVSWYQQALGQGPQFIFQYYREEENGRGNFPPRFSGLQFPNYSSELNVNALELDDSALYLCASSLLGVWTGGTYGYTFGSGTRLTVV.

The CDR3 is CASSLVPSGAYNEQFF. CDR3 in DNA: TGCGCCAGCAGCTTGGTCCCTAGCGGGGCTTACAATGAGCAGTTCTTC. The genes are TRBV5-1 and TRBJ2-1, with 9 bases aligning to TRBD2. CDR3 size: 16 residues. The V gene end was trimmed by 0 bases and the J gene end by 4 bases; junction bases not matched to a gene: 5. Germline V gives CDR1 SGHRS, CDR2 YFSETQ.

J is TRBJ2-4 and V is TRBV29-1; D possibly corresponds to TRBD2 (5 bases). The CDR3 spans 13 residues. Per germline, CDR1 SQVTM and CDR2 ANQGSEA. Trimming cost V 0 bases and J 8 bases, with 11 bases left between them. CDR3: CSVEDRGRDIQYF. CDR3 bases: TGCAGCGTTGAAGACCGGGGTAGGGACATTCAGTACTTC.

The genes are TRBV25-1 and TRBJ2-1; perhaps TRBD2 as D (6 bases). Germline values: CDR1 MGHDK, CDR2 SYGVNS. The CDR3 contains 13 residues. The ends were cut back, 6 bases at V and 4 bases at J, with 10 bases in the middle. CDR3 bases: TGTGCCAGCAGCTTCGGGACTTACAATGAGCAGTTCTTC. Its translation is CASSFGTYNEQFF.

This clone has a single count. V is TRBV2 and J is TRBJ2-1; D may be TRBD2 (6 bases). Trimming took off 2 bases at V and 2 bases at J, with 10 bases between the two ends. The CDR3 consists of 15 residues. Looked up from germline, CDR1 is SNHLY and CDR2 is FYNNEI. The CDR3 sequence is CASSELEGTYNEQFF. The CDR3 bases are TGTGCCAGCAGTGAATTGGAGGGAACCTACAATGAGCAGTTCTTC.

The rearrangement joins TRBV6-5 to TRBJ1-2; 10 nucleotides line up with TRBD1. V was clipped by 5 bases and J by 7 bases; unmatched bases: 7. The CDR3 is 14 amino acids. Germline V gives CDR1 MNHEY, CDR2 SVGAGI. The CDR3 spells CASSQQGDRGGYTF. CDR3 sequence (DNA): TGTGCCAGCAGTCAACAAGGGGACAGGGGTGGCTACACCTTC.

This clone occurred once. The rearrangement joins TRBV5-1 to TRBJ1-2; 8 positions agree with TRBD1. Trimming cost V 2 bases and J 6 bases; bases outside gene matches: 3. Germline loops: CDR1 SGHRS, CDR2 YFSETQ. The length of the CDR3 is 13 residues. The CDR3 is CASSFQGADGYTF. The DNA for the CDR3 is TGCGCCAGCAGCTTTCAGGGGGCTGATGGCTACACCTTC.

The count of this clone is one. The chain is built from TRBV10-3 and TRBJ2-2; 9 nucleotides line up with TRBD1. Germline lookup yields CDR1 ENHRY and CDR2 SYGVKD. The CDR3 extends over 14 amino acids. V lost 10 bases, J lost 3 bases, and 6 bases stayed unmatched. CDR3 DNA: TGTGCCACACTCCGGGACAGGGACACCGGGGAGCTGTTTTTT. It specifies CATLRDRDTGELFF.

This chain uses TRBV30 with TRBJ1-2; D remains ambiguous. The CDR3 has 11 amino acids. V was shortened by 4 bases and J by 7 bases, with 10 bases between the two germline ends. Germline V CDR1 and CDR2: GTSNPN, SVGIG (reference sequence). The CDR3 spells CAWNGASGYTF. The CDR3 DNA reads as TGTGCCTGGAACGGTGCAAGTGGCTACACCTTC.

This sequence joins TRBV19 and TRBJ2-5, with 12 nucleotides matching TRBD2. V was pared by 4 bases and J by 6 bases, with 9 bases of the junction left unmatched. The CDR3 spans 16 residues. CDR1 is LNHDA, CDR2 SQIVND, per germline (reference sequence). The CDR3 loop is CASSKGGTSGSQTQYF. The CDR3 region has the DNA TGTGCCAGTAGTAAAGGAGGGACTAGCGGGTCCCAGACCCAGTACTTC.

The rearrangement uses TRBV28 and TRBJ1-6, with 12 bases that match TRBD1. The germline V gene has CDR1 MDHEN and CDR2 SYDVKM. Trimming cost V 4 bases and J 18 bases; bases outside gene matches: 10. This CDR3 comprises 14 residues. CDR3 nucleotide sequence: TGTGCCAGCAGTTCCGGGACAGGGGGCCATTTTCCCCACTTT. Translating it yields CASSSGTGGHFPHF.

This chain uses TRBV18 with TRBJ1-1; D is uncertain. The CDR3 is 13 residues long. CDR1 is KGHSH and CDR2 is LQKENI in the germline V gene. Trimming took 3 bases from V and 5 from J, leaving 10 bases between them. CDR3 DNA: TGTGCCAGCTCACCGATAGAGGGAACTGAAGCTTTCTTT. Its translation: CASSPIEGTEAFF.

V gene TRBV30 combines with J gene TRBJ2-5, with 7 bases lining up with TRBD2. There are 15 residues in the CDR3. Germline loops: CDR1 GTSNPN, CDR2 SVGIG (reference sequence). J lost 3 bases, V lost 5 bases, and 12 bases had no gene match. In nucleotides, the CDR3 is TGTGCCTGGTCTGGAGGAGGACTAGGGGAAGAGACCCAGTACTTC. This gives the protein CAWSGGGLGEETQYF. Together with reference TRBV30 and TRBJ2-5, the CDR3 gives the full variable domain: SQTIHQWPATLVQPVGSPLSLECTVEGTSNPNLYWYRQAAGRGLQLLFYSVGIGQISSEVPQNLSASRPQDRQFILSSKKLLLSDSGFYLCAWSGGGLGEETQYFGPGTRLLVL.

The chain has TRBV2 and TRBJ2-7; 11 bases fit TRBD2. This CDR3 region has 14 residues. Germline V gene lookup returns CDR1 SNHLY and CDR2 FYNNEI. Germline trimming cut 2 bases from V and 9 bases from J; bases unmatched to any gene: 6. The CDR3 loop reads CASSEKLAGVRQYF. The CDR3 DNA reads TGTGCCAGCAGTGAAAAACTAGCGGGGGTAAGGCAGTACTTC.

The V call is TRBV19, the J call TRBJ1-5; maybe TRBD1 (5 bases). The CDR3 is 15 amino acids. Deletions cut 4 bases from V and 0 bases from J, with 10 bases between. Germline V gives CDR1 LNHDA, CDR2 SQIVND (reference sequence). CDR3 DNA: TGTGCCAGTAGTAATCCCGACAGTAGCAATCAGCCCCAGCATTTT. Translation gives CASSNPDSSNQPQHF.

The chain carries TRBV7-9 and TRBJ1-5, with 8 positions matching TRBD1. The CDR3 contains 15 residues. The V gene end was trimmed by 2 bases and the J gene end by 3 bases; junction bases not matched to a gene: 3. Germline assignment: CDR1 SEHNR and CDR2 FQNEAQ (reference sequence). The DNA of the CDR3 is TGTGCCAGCAGCTTAACAGGGGGATTCAATCAGCCCCAGCATTTT. It yields the protein CASSLTGGFNQPQHF.

CDR3 bases: TGTGCCAGCAGAAACAGGGAAAATGAGCAGTTCTTC. It codes for CASRNRENEQFF. This sequence joins TRBV12-3 or TRBV12-4 and TRBJ2-1; D perhaps matches TRBD1 (6 bases). V was pared by 6 bases and J by 7 bases, with 10 bases between. The CDR3 is 12 residues long.